Listed below are T cell receptor beta chains from one sample, sequenced in a study of cytomegalovirus exposure and HLA in healthy donors. Profiled with immunoSEQ multiplex PCR; TCRdb holds only in-frame clones, not every one. The profile shows approximately 51,000 clones, roughly four fifths of them singletons. The specimen sequenced was PBMCs. The receptors were gathered from a boy between 10 and 17 years old in good health and CMV-seropositive. CDR3s include the opening cysteine and the closing phenylalanine or tryptophan. Fields, in order: J gene, clone size, D gene, V gene, CDR3 protein, CDR3 DNA. A D gene is named only where the DNA matches it firmly. Clone size is shown for a subset of rows, as once, few, many or a class of expanded clone.

>TRBJ2-7|NA|NA|TRBV20-1
CSAPFGYEQYF
TGCAGTGCGCCTTTCGGGTACGAGCAGTACTTC
>TRBJ2-2|few|NA|TRBV19
CASNRGLNTGELFF
TGTGCCAGTAATAGAGGGTTGAACACCGGGGAGCTGTTTTTT
>TRBJ2-1|NA|TRBD2|TRBV2
CASSWTSGIHNEQFF
TGTGCCAGCAGTTGGACTAGCGGGATACACAATGAGCAGTTCTTC
>TRBJ2-2|NA|NA|TRBV10-2
CASSEATPGLRNTGELFF
TGCGCCAGCAGTGAGGCGACACCCGGCCTAAGAAACACCGGGGAGCTGTTTTTT
>TRBJ2-2|NA|TRBD1|TRBV14
CASSLVQGTGELFF
TGTGCCAGCAGCCTCGTACAGGGGACCGGGGAGCTGTTTTTT
>TRBJ2-2|NA|NA|TRBV19
CASKSAMNTGELFF
TGTGCCAGTAAGTCCGCTATGAACACCGGGGAGCTGTTTTTT
>TRBJ1-1|once|TRBD1|TRBV7-9
CASSLAPQGAGEAFF
TGTGCCAGCAGCTTAGCCCCACAGGGGGCCGGTGAGGCTTTCTTT
>TRBJ1-2|once|NA|TRBV6-5
CASSYGDGSNYGYTF
TGTGCCAGCAGTTATGGGGACGGGAGTAACTATGGCTACACCTTC
>TRBJ1-1|few|TRBD1|TRBV19
CASSVPTGVLGTEAFF
TGTGCCAGTAGTGTACCAACAGGGGTTTTGGGCACTGAAGCTTTCTTT
>TRBJ2-7|NA|NA|TRBV7-9
CASSLALAGERDEQYF
TGTGCCAGCAGCTTAGCGCTGGCAGGGGAGAGAGACGAGCAGTACTTC
>TRBJ1-1|NA|TRBD1|TRBV2
CASSLQPGTGGTEAFF
TGTGCCAGCAGTCTACAGCCCGGGACAGGGGGAACTGAAGCTTTCTTT
>TRBJ2-5|NA|NA|TRBV14
CASSQDRRTQYF
TGTGCCAGCAGCCAAGACCGTAGGACCCAGTACTTC
>TRBJ2-7|NA|NA|TRBV11-2
CASSTTRGGEQYF
TGTGCCAGCAGCACAACTAGGGGGGGCGAGCAGTACTTC
>TRBJ2-3|NA|NA|TRBV7-6
CASSFTGQSTDTQYF
TGTGCCAGCAGCTTTACCGGACAGAGCACAGATACGCAGTATTTT
>TRBJ1-3|NA|TRBD1|TRBV7-9
CASSRDRISGNTIYF
TGTGCCAGCAGCCGGGACAGGATCTCTGGAAACACCATATATTTT
>TRBJ1-1|NA|TRBD1|TRBV2
CASRLPGTGNGTEAFF
TGTGCCAGCAGGCTCCCGGGGACAGGGAATGGCACTGAAGCTTTCTTT
>TRBJ2-5|NA|NA|TRBV5-1
CASSLDPGGRQETQYF
TGCGCCAGCAGCTTGGATCCGGGGGGCCGTCAAGAGACCCAGTACTTC
>TRBJ1-1|once|NA|TRBV7-3
CASSLEAFTEAFF
TGTGCCAGCAGCTTAGAGGCATTCACTGAAGCTTTCTTT
>TRBJ1-5|NA|TRBD1|TRBV10-3
CAISGTGNQPQHF
TGTGCCATCTCCGGGACAGGCAATCAGCCCCAGCATTTT
>TRBJ2-7|few|TRBD1|TRBV19
CASMEGTGGFEQYF
TGTGCCAGTATGGAGGGGACAGGGGGCTTCGAGCAGTACTTC
>TRBJ2-3|NA|NA|TRBV5-6
CASSWGDRTDTQYF
TGTGCCAGCAGCTGGGGGGATCGCACAGATACGCAGTATTTT
>TRBJ2-5|NA|TRBD1|TRBV11-3
CASSPRGSQETQYF
TGTGCCAGCAGCCCCAGGGGGTCCCAAGAGACCCAGTACTTC
>TRBJ2-3|NA|NA|TRBV7-9
CASSGTGGDTDTQYF
TGTGCCAGCAGCGGGACTGGCGGGGACACAGATACGCAGTATTTT
>TRBJ2-2|NA|TRBD2|TRBV6-5
CASDTAGGTGELFF
TGTGCCAGCGATACTGCGGGGGGCACCGGGGAGCTGTTTTTT
>TRBJ2-7|NA|TRBD1|TRBV27
CASSPRTGFYEQYF
TGTGCCAGCAGTCCTAGGACAGGGTTCTACGAGCAGTACTTC
>TRBJ2-1|NA|NA|TRBV11-2
CASSSPRENEQFF
TGTGCCAGCAGCTCCCCCAGGGAAAATGAGCAGTTCTTC
>TRBJ1-2|NA|NA|TRBV5-6
CASSPPAGVYGYTF
TGTGCCAGCAGCCCGCCGGCCGGAGTCTATGGCTACACCTTC
>TRBJ1-1|once|NA|TRBV6-5
CASRSEVQAFF
TGTGCCAGCAGGTCCGAGGTCCAAGCTTTCTTT
>TRBJ2-2|NA|NA|TRBV19
CATPLQEPGGTGELFF
TGTGCCACTCCTCTCCAGGAACCAGGTGGAACCGGGGAGCTGTTTTTT
>TRBJ2-3|NA|NA|TRBV6-1
CASSDGDFSTDTQYF
TGTGCCAGCAGTGATGGGGACTTCAGCACAGATACGCAGTATTTT
>TRBJ2-1|NA|NA|TRBV7-3
CASSPYRVLRESEQFF
TGTGCCAGCAGCCCATACAGGGTTTTACGAGAATCTGAGCAGTTCTTC
>TRBJ1-3|NA|NA|TRBV15
CATSRGEGFSGNTIYF
TGTGCCACCAGCAGAGGAGAGGGCTTCTCTGGAAACACCATATATTTT
>TRBJ2-5|few|TRBD2|TRBV4-1
CASSLLAGTETQYF
TGCGCCAGCAGCCTACTAGCGGGGACAGAGACCCAGTACTTC
>TRBJ1-5|once|TRBD1|TRBV19
CASTGGQGIEPQHF
TGTGCCAGTACCGGGGGACAGGGAATCGAGCCCCAGCATTTT
>TRBJ2-7|NA|TRBD1|TRBV9
CASSVGTGPYEQYF
TGTGCCAGCAGCGTAGGGACAGGGCCATACGAGCAGTACTTC
>TRBJ1-3|NA|NA|TRBV6-6
CASSFTLNTIYF
TGTGCCAGCAGTTTTACTCTGAACACCATATATTTT
>TRBJ2-3|NA|NA|TRBV15
CATSTTAWGTDTQYF
TGTGCCACCAGCACGACAGCTTGGGGCACAGATACGCAGTATTTT
>TRBJ2-7|NA|NA|TRBV5-1
CASSPKSALYEQYF
TGCGCCAGCAGCCCCAAGAGCGCCCTTTACGAGCAGTACTTC
>TRBJ1-6|once|NA|TRBV6-1
CASSEPGGARQAVANNSPLHF
TGTGCCAGCAGTGAACCGGGAGGGGCCAGACAGGCGGTGGCTAATAATTCACCCCTCCACTTT
>TRBJ2-7|NA|TRBD1|TRBV5-8
CASSPGQGRQVGQYF
TGTGCCAGCAGCCCCGGACAGGGTAGGCAGGTGGGGCAGTACTTC
>TRBJ2-2|NA|NA|TRBV27
CASSLSITGRGTGELFF
TGTGCCAGCAGTTTATCAATAACGGGCCGGGGCACCGGGGAGCTGTTTTTT
>TRBJ2-7|NA|NA|TRBV27
CASSPSLYEQYF
TGTGCCAGCAGTCCTTCGTTGTACGAGCAGTACTTC
>TRBJ2-5|NA|NA|TRBV11-3
CASSPGTASVETQYF
TGTGCCAGCAGCCCAGGGACTGCGAGTGTAGAGACCCAGTACTTC
>TRBJ2-1|NA|NA|TRBV5-4
CASSGQSGAVDEQFF
TGTGCCAGCAGCGGACAGTCGGGCGCGGTTGATGAGCAGTTCTTC
>TRBJ2-4|NA|TRBD1|TRBV11-1
CASSWRTGLAGEAKNIQYF
TGTGCCAGCAGCTGGAGGACAGGGCTCGCTGGTGAGGCCAAAAACATTCAGTACTTC
>TRBJ1-2|NA|TRBD1|TRBV7-9
CASSLLGQGAYGYTF
TGTGCCAGCAGCTTGCTAGGACAGGGGGCCTATGGCTACACCTTC
>TRBJ2-3|NA|TRBD1|TRBV6-5
CASSRGQGSDTQYF
TGTGCCAGCAGCCGAGGACAGGGCTCAGATACGCAGTATTTT
>TRBJ1-2|NA|TRBD1|TRBV6-1
CASRLTGDYGYTF
TGTGCCAGCAGGTTAACAGGGGACTATGGCTACACCTTC
>TRBJ2-2|NA|NA|TRBV4-1
CASSQVGVGELFF
TGCGCCAGCAGCCAAGTAGGAGTCGGGGAGCTGTTTTTT
>TRBJ1-2|NA|NA|TRBV5-3
CARSLNGFGYGYTF
TGTGCCAGAAGCTTGAACGGATTCGGGTATGGCTACACCTTC
>TRBJ2-2|NA|TRBD2|TRBV19
CASSIGLASSGELFF
TGTGCCAGTAGTATAGGACTAGCGAGTTCCGGGGAGCTGTTTTTT
>TRBJ2-7|NA|NA|TRBV9
CASSSGTGLLYEQYF
TGTGCCAGCAGTTCCGGTACAGGGTTACTCTACGAGCAGTACTTC
>TRBJ1-1|NA|TRBD1|TRBV6-1
CASSLQGGSSEAFF
TGTGCCAGCAGTCTACAGGGGGGATCGTCGGAAGCTTTCTTT